These 30 T cell receptor beta chains were all obtained from the same sample, sequenced in a study of cytomegalovirus exposure and HLA in healthy donors. It was with 60 Vbeta and 13 Jbeta primers that the PCR ran. The table came from immunoSEQ multiplex PCR; TCRdb's copy has only in-frame clones and leaves some out. Here the sample spans roughly 200,000 clones, about 80% being singletons. The sample taken for sequencing was PBMCs. Receptors were obtained from a boy aged 5-17 years in good health and CMV-seronegative.

The gene calls are TRBV5-1 and TRBJ1-2; 8 nucleotides agree with TRBD1. V lost 0 bases, J lost 8 bases, and 6 bases stayed unmatched. Germline loops: CDR1 SGHRS, CDR2 YFSETQ. The CDR3 has 14 residues. The CDR3 here is CASSLDRQGTGYTF. The CDR3 DNA sequence: TGCGCCAGCAGCTTGGACAGACAGGGGACGGGCTACACCTTC.

The CDR3 spells CASSLHVASYNEQFF. As DNA, the CDR3 is TGTGCCAGCAGCTTGCACGTAGCCTCCTACAATGAGCAGTTCTTC. The chain is built from TRBV5-8 and TRBJ2-1; D is uncertain. Germline-derived CDR1 and CDR2 are SGHTS and YDEGEE. V lost 1 base and J lost 0, with 8 bases in between. This CDR3 has 15 residues.

This clone was counted a few times. The chain joins TRBV6-6 to TRBJ1-1, with 7 bases that match TRBD1. After removal of 6 bases from V and 5 bases from J, the junction contained 15 bases not matched to a gene. The CDR3 loop spans 16 amino acids. The germline gives CDR1 MNHNY, CDR2 SVGAGI (reference sequence). DNA of the CDR3: TGTGCCAGCAGACCGACAGGGCTCGATAGTTGGACTGAAGCTTTCTTT. It codes for CASRPTGLDSWTEAFF.

The CDR3 sequence is CSVALRITYEQYF. As DNA, the CDR3 is TGCAGCGTTGCACTACGCATAACCTACGAGCAGTACTTC. The chain combines TRBV29-1 with TRBJ2-7; D uncertain. V lost 4 bases, J lost 2 bases, and 12 bases lay in between. The CDR3 length is 13 residues. Germline V gene lookup returns CDR1 SQVTM and CDR2 ANQGSEA.

This clone showed up just once. The chain employs TRBV9 and TRBJ2-7; 13 bases are a match to TRBD2. V was pared by 4 bases and J by 7 bases, with 8 bases of the junction left unmatched. The CDR3 loop spans 15 amino acids. Germline V gene data show CDR1 as SGDLS and CDR2 as YYNGEE. The DNA of the CDR3 is TGTGCCAGCAGCCCCGGGACTAGCGGGACGAAAGAGCAGTACTTC. Its translation is CASSPGTSGTKEQYF.

This rearrangement joins TRBV19 to TRBJ2-5, with D maybe TRBD2 (5 bases). The DNA matches TRBJ2-7 better at its end, which makes the J call doubtful. Per germline, CDR1 LNHDA and CDR2 SQIVND (reference sequence). CDR3 length: 14 amino acids. The CDR3 here is CASSMSGSSYEQYF. The CDR3 region has the DNA TGTGCCAGTAGTATGAGCGGCTCATCCTACGAGCAGTACTTC.

This sequence joins TRBV9 and TRBJ1-2; D perhaps matches TRBD1 (5 bases). This CDR3 region has 12 residues. Between the trimmed V and J ends, which lost 0 bases and 7 bases, there was a span of 7 bases. Per the germline V gene, CDR1 is SGDLS and CDR2 is YYNGEE. The CDR3 bases are TGTGCCAGCAGCGTAGTAGGGGCTGGCTACACCTTC. Encoded protein: CASSVVGAGYTF. Filled out from reference TRBV9 and TRBJ1-2, the complete variable domain reads DSGVTQTPKHLITATGQRVTLRCSPRSGDLSVYWYQQSLDQGLQFLIQYYNGEERAKGNILERFSAQQFPDLHSELNLSSLELGDSALYFCASSVVGAGYTFGSGTRLTVV.

The chain combines TRBV15 with TRBJ2-3; 11 bases are shared with TRBD2. The germline CDR1 and CDR2 sequences are LNHNV and YYDKDF (reference sequence). The CDR3 runs 17 residues. V gave up 5 bases and J gave up 2 bases; unmatched junction bases: 9. The CDR3 is CATSGELAGAYTDTQYF. In nucleotides, the CDR3 is TGTGCCACCAGCGGGGAACTAGCGGGAGCCTACACAGATACGCAGTATTTT.

The rearrangement uses TRBV27 and TRBJ1-1; D may be TRBD1 (6 bases). The ends were cut back, 6 bases at V and 1 base at J, with 21 bases in the middle. Germline assignment: CDR1 MNHEY and CDR2 SMNVEV (reference sequence). The CDR3 loop spans 17 amino acids. The CDR3 protein is CASRPTEQGIRNTEAFF. The CDR3 region has the DNA TGTGCCAGCAGGCCCACGGAGCAGGGGATTCGGAACACTGAAGCTTTCTTT.

CDR3 sequence (DNA): TGTGCCAGCAGTCCGCTAGCGGGAGGGTTCCATGAGCAGTTCTTC. This gives the protein CASSPLAGGFHEQFF. This chain uses TRBV6-4 with TRBJ2-1; TRBD2 aligns across 12 bases. J gave up 8 bases and V 5 bases, and 7 bases lay outside the gene matches. Germline lookup yields CDR1 MRHNA and CDR2 SNTAGT. The CDR3 sequence is 15 residues long.

The genes are TRBV18 and TRBJ2-7, with D perhaps matching TRBD2 (5 bases). Germline V gene sequence: CDR1 KGHSH, CDR2 LQKENI. With 2 bases removed from V and 7 bases from J, the gap between germline ends came to 21 bases. The CDR3 is 16 amino acids. In nucleotides, the CDR3 is TGTGCCAGCTCACCATCAATCGGAGGAAGCTCTAGGGAGCAGTACTTC. It encodes CASSPSIGGSSREQYF.

The chain links TRBV5-1 to TRBJ2-6; unclear D gene. This CDR3 contains 16 residues. V lost 3 bases and J 0 bases, leaving 10 bases between the germline ends. Germline CDR1 is SGHRS and CDR2 is YFSETQ. The CDR3, as DNA: TGCGCCAGCAGCTCACATGGCAACTCTGGGGCCAACGTCCTGACTTTC. Amino acids: CASSSHGNSGANVLTF.

The chain joins TRBV4-1 to TRBJ2-7; the D is unclear. This CDR3 region has 16 residues. The germline gives CDR1 MGHRA, CDR2 YSYEKL. V lost 1 base to trimming and J lost 7 bases, with 20 bases between them. CDR3 sequence (DNA): TGCGCCAGCAGCCAAGTAAACCTAGTAACGGTGGAGGAGCAGTACTTC. It translates to CASSQVNLVTVEEQYF.

This clone has more than one count but fewer than ten. The chain links TRBV6-6 to TRBJ1-1; D is unresolved. Per germline, CDR1 MNHNY and CDR2 SVGAGI (reference sequence). This CDR3 contains 13 residues. V lost 7 bases to trimming and J lost 5 bases, with 14 bases between them. CDR3 DNA: TGTGCCAGCACCCTCTCCCCTCGGACTGAAGCTTTCTTT. It is translated as CASTLSPRTEAFF.

The chain joins TRBV4-1 to TRBJ1-6, with 9 positions matching TRBD1. Trimming at V came to 4 bases and at J to 6 bases, leaving 7 bases not matched to a gene. This CDR3 contains 16 residues. Germline assignment: CDR1 MGHRA and CDR2 YSYEKL. CDR3 sequence: CASSPGTTGGNSPLHF. DNA of the CDR3: TGCGCCAGCAGCCCTGGAACGACAGGGGGTAATTCACCCCTCCACTTT.

The chain uses TRBV2 and TRBJ2-7; TRBD1 is a possible D gene (6 bases). CDR3 length equals 14 residues. Trimming took 11 bases from V and 3 from J, leaving 20 bases between them. Germline CDR1 reads SNHLY; CDR2 reads FYNNEI. CDR3 protein: CAGQPRDKIYEQYF. CDR3 bases: TGTGCCGGCCAACCCCGGGACAAGATCTACGAGCAGTACTTC.

The genes are TRBV5-1 and TRBJ2-5; 9 nucleotides agree with TRBD2. Germline V gene sequence: CDR1 SGHRS, CDR2 YFSETQ. The CDR3 length is 16 residues. After removal of 2 bases from V and 1 base from J, the junction contained 6 bases not matched to a gene. CDR3 sequence: CASSFLSGGLQETQYF. The CDR3 region has the DNA TGCGCCAGCAGCTTTCTTAGCGGGGGCCTCCAAGAGACCCAGTACTTC.

This chain uses TRBV28 with TRBJ2-5; tentative D call: TRBD2 (6 bases). V dropped 6 bases and J dropped 0 bases, with 23 bases sitting between them. This CDR3 is 18 amino acids long. Germline V CDR1 and CDR2: MDHEN, SYDVKM. The CDR3 DNA is TGTGCCAGCAGACATCCCCATCGCAACGGCGGGGACCAAGAGACCCAGTACTTC. As protein: CASRHPHRNGGDQETQYF.

The chain employs TRBV30 and TRBJ1-1; no reliable D call. V was pared by 5 bases and J by 7 bases, with 11 bases between. The CDR3 is 11 amino acids. Germline V gene data show CDR1 as GTSNPN and CDR2 as SVGIG (reference sequence). CDR3 amino acids: CAWVRPREAFF. CDR3 DNA sequence: TGTGCCTGGGTCAGGCCCCGTGAAGCTTTCTTT.

The gene calls are TRBV5-4 and TRBJ1-2; possible D gene TRBD1, 6 bases. This CDR3 has 13 amino acids. CDR1 and CDR2 (germline): SGHNT, YYREEE (reference sequence). V was pared by 4 bases and J by 4 bases, with 11 bases between. CDR3 nucleotide sequence: TGTGCCAGCAGCGCCATGACAGGCTATGGCTACACCTTC. It yields the protein CASSAMTGYGYTF.

The chain uses TRBV30 and TRBJ2-1, with D perhaps matching TRBD1 (6 bases). The CDR3 loop spans 11 amino acids. CDR1 GTSNPN and CDR2 SVGIG come from the germline V gene (reference sequence). Deletions cut 5 bases from V and 7 bases from J, with 9 bases between. Here the CDR3 DNA reads TGTGCCTGGGGACAGAGAAATGAGCAGTTCTTC. Protein product: CAWGQRNEQFF.

This chain links TRBV11-3 with TRBJ1-2, with 12 bases lining up with TRBD1. Germline lookup yields CDR1 SGHNT and CDR2 YENEEA. V shed 5 bases, J shed 8 bases, and the junction held 3 bases outside the gene matches. This CDR3 is 13 amino acids long. CDR3 nucleotide sequence: TGTGCCAGCAGCCGGGGACAGGGGGCGGGCTACACCTTC. Its protein is CASSRGQGAGYTF.

The chain uses TRBV12-5 and TRBJ2-1, with D perhaps TRBD2 (6 bases). The V gene's germline CDR1 is LGHNT and CDR2 FRNRAP. The CDR3 is made up of 18 amino acids. V was trimmed by 3 bases and J by 2 bases, leaving 20 bases between them. The CDR3 loop reads CASGFPNRDSRTYNEQFF. The CDR3 DNA reads as TGTGCTAGTGGTTTTCCGAACCGGGACTCCAGAACCTACAATGAGCAGTTCTTC.

This chain links TRBV2 with TRBJ2-2, with D perhaps matching TRBD1 (6 bases). This CDR3 region has 13 residues. Germline assignment: CDR1 SNHLY and CDR2 FYNNEI. Trimming removed 7 bases from V and 7 bases from J, with 13 bases in between. CDR3: CASNTGTSGELFF. The CDR3 DNA reads as TGTGCCAGCAATACCGGGACAAGCGGGGAGCTGTTTTTT.

CDR3 sequence (DNA): TGTGCCATCAGTGGGGGCTACAGGGAAGTAGTCTACGAGCAGTACTTC. This translates into CAISGGYREVVYEQYF. V usage is TRBV10-3 and J usage is TRBJ2-5; D might be TRBD1 (6 bases). The last part of the DNA fits TRBJ2-7 better; the J call may be wrong. The CDR3 loop spans 16 amino acids. Germline CDR1 ENHRY, CDR2 SYGVKD.

The chain's CDR3 is CASSPPPGTSGYNEQFF. In DNA form, the CDR3 reads TGTGCCAGCAGCCCCCCCCCAGGGACTAGCGGTTACAATGAGCAGTTCTTC. The chain uses TRBV11-2 and TRBJ2-1; 11 bases fit TRBD2. Unmatched junction bases numbered 10, after V lost 5 bases and J lost 4 bases. Germline-derived CDR1 and CDR2 are SGHAT and FQNNGV. CDR3 length: 17 residues. Looking up the rest from reference TRBV11-2 and TRBJ2-1 gives the full variable domain: EAGVAQSPRYKIIEKRQSVAFWCNPISGHATLYWYQQILGQGPKLLIQFQNNGVVDDSQLPKDRFSAERLKGVDSTLKIQPAKLEDSAVYLCASSPPPGTSGYNEQFFGPGTRLTVL.

The chain couples TRBV11-2 to TRBJ1-6; the match to TRBD1 covers 10 bases. Germline CDR1 and CDR2: SGHAT and FQNNGV. V trimming: 5 bases; J trimming: 7 bases; junction bases outside the gene matches: 5. CDR3 size: 15 residues. CDR3 coding DNA: TGTGCCAGCAGCCGACAGGGGGCAGGGAATTCACCCCTCCACTTT. Protein sequence: CASSRQGAGNSPLHF. Full variable domain (remainder filled in from reference TRBV11-2 and TRBJ1-6): EAGVAQSPRYKIIEKRQSVAFWCNPISGHATLYWYQQILGQGPKLLIQFQNNGVVDDSQLPKDRFSAERLKGVDSTLKIQPAKLEDSAVYLCASSRQGAGNSPLHFGNGTRLTVT.

This chain connects TRBV10-2 to TRBJ2-2; D call uncertain. The germline gives CDR1 WSHSY, CDR2 SAAADI. The CDR3 is 15 residues long. V dropped 2 bases and J dropped 1 base, with 8 bases sitting between them. CDR3 amino acids: CASSEDLRNTGELFF. The CDR3 DNA reads TGCGCCAGCAGTGAGGATTTGCGGAACACCGGGGAGCTGTTTTTT.

About this clone itself: The junction shows a germline mismatch at one end, possibly a read error. The rearrangement links TRBV7-9 to TRBJ1-1; a weak D match, TRBD1 (6 bases). Per the germline V gene, CDR1 is SEHNR and CDR2 is FQNEAQ (reference sequence). The CDR3 spans 16 residues. The CDR3 bases are TGTTCCAGCAGCTTAGTAGGGGGGGGCATGAACACTGAAGCTTTCTTT. Residues: CSSSLVGGGMNTEAFF.

The chain carries TRBV29-1 and TRBJ2-1, with 12 positions matching TRBD2. The CDR3 covers 14 residues. The ends lost 3 bases at V and 7 bases at J; junction bases unmatched: 4. Germline V gene sequence: CDR1 SQVTM, CDR2 ANQGSEA. The CDR3 here is CSVETSGSGNEQFF. The CDR3 DNA follows: TGCAGCGTTGAGACTAGCGGGAGTGGAAATGAGCAGTTCTTC.